The 23 T cell receptor beta chains below all came from one sample that was sequenced in a study of T cell responses to AZD1222 COVID-19 vaccine (dated by TCRdb to the early 2020s). The time point label here, explained by the study, means: about 28 days (+/-7) after the second vaccine dose. The method behind the library was the immunoSEQ multiplex PCR assay. Here the immuneACCESS table is served through TCRdb, limited to in-frame sequences with V and J called. Missing clones are a known gap in these copies; in checked studies unresolved V genes cover under half, and the rest lacks a known reason. This sample comprises about 85,000 clones, approximately 90% of them detected only once. The ten biggest clones cover around 8% of the sample. This specimen was peripheral blood, taken 28 days after the second AZD1222 dose. The receptors shown here come from an adult who received the AZD1222 COVID-19 vaccine.

CDR3: CASSDLGGGQETQYF. CDR3 sequence (DNA): TGTGCCAGCAGTGACTTGGGGGGCGGGCAAGAGACCCAGTACTTC. This chain uses TRBV27 with TRBJ2-5; possibly TRBD1 or TRBD2 for D (6 bases each). This CDR3 region has 15 residues. Looked up from germline, CDR1 is MNHEY and CDR2 is SMNVEV (reference sequence). V gave up 5 bases and J gave up 2 bases, with 15 bases separating them.

The count of this clone is one. V and J are TRBV19 and TRBJ2-3, with D possibly being TRBD2 (6 bases). Germline V CDR1 and CDR2: LNHDA, SQIVND (reference sequence). The CDR3 contains 15 residues. V dropped 6 bases and J dropped 0 bases, with 13 bases sitting between them. CDR3 sequence reads: CASRPPGLSTDTQYF. The CDR3 DNA is TGTGCCAGTAGGCCCCCGGGACTGAGCACAGATACGCAGTATTTT. The full variable domain, with the rest looked up from reference TRBV19 and TRBJ2-3, is DGGITQSPKYLFRKEGQNVTLSCEQNLNHDAMYWYRQDPGQGLRLIYYSQIVNDFQKGDIAEGYSVSREKKESFPLTVTSAQKNPTAFYLCASRPPGLSTDTQYFGPGTRLTVL.

This chain links TRBV9 with TRBJ2-7; 9 nucleotides align to TRBD1. The germline V gene encodes CDR1 SGDLS and CDR2 YYNGEE. CDR3 length: 15 residues. V was pared by 3 bases and J by 1 base, with 5 bases of the junction left unmatched. The CDR3 loop is CASSATGGPSYEQYF. CDR3 sequence (DNA): TGTGCCAGCAGCGCAACAGGGGGCCCTTCCTACGAGCAGTACTTC.

The chain couples TRBV5-4 to TRBJ2-7; D gene ambiguous. This CDR3 has 13 amino acids. V was clipped by 3 bases and J by 3 bases, with 10 bases between them. Germline V CDR1 and CDR2: SGHNT, YYREEE (reference sequence). CDR3 in amino acids: CASSSPPHYEQYF. CDR3 in DNA: TGTGCCAGCAGCTCCCCCCCCCACTACGAGCAGTACTTC.

CDR3 DNA sequence: TGTGCCATCAGTGAGTCCGGTGCAGATACGCAGTATTTT. Residues: CAISESGADTQYF. The chain employs TRBV10-3 and TRBJ2-3; D call uncertain. The CDR3 is 13 amino acids. With 0 bases removed from V and 4 bases from J, the gap between germline ends came to 5 bases. The germline V gene encodes CDR1 ENHRY and CDR2 SYGVKD.

The chain links TRBV3-1 (or the pseudogene TRBV3-2) to TRBJ1-4; 7 bases are shared with TRBD1. CDR3 length: 13 residues. V was pared by 3 bases and J by 8 bases, with 3 bases of the junction left unmatched. Germline V CDR1 and CDR2: LGHDT, YNNKEL (reference sequence). The CDR3 reads CASSQGQLEKLFF. The CDR3 region has the DNA TGTGCCAGCAGCCAGGGACAGCTAGAAAAACTGTTTTTT.

The V call is TRBV27, the J call TRBJ1-1; D gene ambiguous. The germline gives CDR1 MNHEY, CDR2 SMNVEV (reference sequence). The CDR3 length is 14 residues. V lost 7 bases, J lost 1 base, and 13 bases lay in between. CDR3 sequence reads: CASTPRSGNTEAFF. Written as DNA, the CDR3 is TGTGCCAGCACCCCTCGATCGGGGAACACTGAAGCTTTCTTT.

This chain joins TRBV27 and TRBJ2-7; D ambiguous. Between the trimmed V and J ends, which lost 5 bases and 3 bases, there was a span of 14 bases. Per the germline V gene, CDR1 is MNHEY and CDR2 is SMNVEV (reference sequence). The CDR3 runs to 14 residues. The CDR3 sequence: CASSPPSDIYEQYF. In nucleotides, the CDR3 is TGTGCCAGCAGTCCACCCTCAGACATCTACGAGCAGTACTTC.

The rearrangement links TRBV7-8 to TRBJ2-1, with D maybe TRBD2 (6 bases). CDR3 size: 15 residues. Germline CDR1 and CDR2: SGHVS and FQNEAQ. Trimming took 1 base from V and 1 from J, leaving 8 bases between them. The CDR3 protein is CASSLDGGSYNEQFF. In DNA form, the CDR3 reads TGTGCCAGCAGCTTAGATGGGGGGTCCTACAATGAGCAGTTCTTC.

This clone showed up just a few times. The V gene is TRBV4-3, the J gene TRBJ1-6; weak D call: TRBD1 (5 bases). Trimming cost V 1 base and J 7 bases, with 8 bases left between them. The CDR3 has 14 residues. Per the germline V gene, CDR1 is LGHNA and CDR2 is YSLEER. CDR3 sequence: CASSQVGGNSPLHF. The CDR3 DNA reads as TGCGCCAGCAGCCAAGTCGGGGGGAATTCACCCCTCCACTTT.

V is TRBV6-6 and J is TRBJ1-5; D is unclear. The CDR3 is 18 residues long. Trimming cost V 5 bases and J 5 bases, with 25 bases left between them. Per the germline V gene, CDR1 is MNHNY and CDR2 is SVGAGI (reference sequence). The CDR3 here is CASSPAAYPGSRDQPQHF. As DNA, the CDR3 is TGTGCCAGCAGTCCGGCTGCGTATCCCGGGTCACGAGATCAGCCCCAGCATTTT.

The chain links TRBV13 to TRBJ2-6, with TRBD1 as a possible D gene (5 bases). Trimming removed 3 bases from V and 11 bases from J, with 17 bases in between. The CDR3 is 15 residues long. The germline CDR1 and CDR2 sequences are PRHDT and FYEKMQ (reference sequence). CDR3 loop: CASSFGQSPDHVLTF. In DNA, the CDR3 is TGTGCCAGCAGCTTCGGACAATCCCCCGACCACGTCCTGACTTTC.

The rearrangement joins TRBV10-1 to TRBJ2-3; 8 nucleotides match TRBD2. The CDR3 is 16 amino acids. V dropped 3 bases and J dropped 0; count of bases not matched to a gene: 5. Germline values: CDR1 WNHNN, CDR2 SYGVQD (reference sequence). Here the CDR3 DNA reads TGCGCCAGCAGTGAAGCGGGAGTGTATAGCACAGATACGCAGTATTTT. This codes for CASSEAGVYSTDTQYF.

The rearrangement joins TRBV5-1 to TRBJ1-5, with 9 bases aligning to TRBD1. Germline V gene sequence: CDR1 SGHRS, CDR2 YFSETQ. V was pared by 2 bases and J by 7 bases, with 7 bases of the junction left unmatched. The CDR3 sequence is 15 residues long. DNA for the CDR3: TGCGCCAGCAGCTTAGGGACAGGGAACGGGCAGCCCCAGCATTTT. This codes for CASSLGTGNGQPQHF.

On this clone: This same CDR3 is encoded by further DNA sequences in the sample. The chain has TRBV5-1 and TRBJ2-3; D call uncertain. Trimming cost V 5 bases and J 0 bases, with 4 bases left between them. Germline CDR1 reads SGHRS; CDR2 reads YFSETQ. The length of the CDR3 is 12 residues. This CDR3 is CASRGSTDTQYF. The CDR3, as DNA: TGCGCCAGCAGGGGTAGCACAGATACGCAGTATTTT.

The chain carries TRBV4-1 and TRBJ2-3; the D is unclear. V dropped 2 bases and J dropped 1 base, with 7 bases sitting between them. CDR1 is MGHRA, CDR2 YSYEKL, per germline. The CDR3 totals 14 residues. The CDR3 reads CASSQPRRTDTQYF. The CDR3 DNA reads TGCGCCAGCAGCCAACCCAGGCGCACAGATACGCAGTATTTT.

This chain connects TRBV7-6 to TRBJ1-2; the D is unclear. Trimming cost V 4 bases and J 2 bases, with 5 bases left between them. Germline lookup yields CDR1 SGHVS and CDR2 FNYEAQ. This CDR3 region has 12 residues. CDR3 region: CASSSGNYGYTF. In DNA, the CDR3 is TGTGCCAGCAGCTCGGGGAACTATGGCTACACCTTC. The full variable domain, with the rest looked up from reference TRBV7-6 and TRBJ1-2, is GAGVSQSPRYKVTKRGQDVALRCDPISGHVSLYWYRQALGQGPEFLTYFNYEAQQDKSGLPNDRFSAERPEGSISTLTIQRTEQRDSAMYRCASSSGNYGYTFGSGTRLTVV.

This chain links TRBV19 with TRBJ2-1; 8 bases align to TRBD2. The J segment lost 7 bases and the V segment lost 5 bases, leaving 10 bases of the junction unmatched. The CDR3 extends over 15 amino acids. In germline, CDR1 is LNHDA, CDR2 SQIVND (reference sequence). CDR3 DNA: TGTGCCAGTAGTCAGCCGGGAGGGCCGGCTAATGAGCAGTTCTTC. It encodes CASSQPGGPANEQFF. The full variable domain, completed using reference TRBV19 and TRBJ2-1, is DGGITQSPKYLFRKEGQNVTLSCEQNLNHDAMYWYRQDPGQGLRLIYYSQIVNDFQKGDIAEGYSVSREKKESFPLTVTSAQKNPTAFYLCASSQPGGPANEQFFGPGTRLTVL.

The chain joins TRBV6-5 to TRBJ2-7; 11 positions match TRBD2. V lost 6 bases to trimming and J lost 7 bases; unmatched junction nucleotides: 11. This CDR3 is 15 amino acids long. Germline CDR1 MNHEY, CDR2 SVGAGI. The DNA for the CDR3 is TGTGCCAGCAGCCCCGGGGTAGCGGGAGGGTATGAGCAGTACTTC. Translation gives CASSPGVAGGYEQYF.

This chain links TRBV24-1 with TRBJ1-1, with 8 bases matching TRBD1. Per germline, CDR1 KGHDR and CDR2 SFDVKD. V lost 6 bases to trimming and J lost 1 base; unmatched junction nucleotides: 6. This CDR3 is 15 amino acids long. The CDR3 loop reads CATSSTGERNTEAFF. DNA for the CDR3: TGTGCCACCAGTTCGACAGGGGAACGGAACACTGAAGCTTTCTTT.

The V gene is TRBV5-5, the J gene TRBJ2-2; 14 positions agree with TRBD2. CDR1 SGHKS and CDR2 YYEKEE come from the germline V gene (reference sequence). After removal of 4 bases from V and 1 base from J, the junction contained 9 bases not matched to a gene. The CDR3 totals 19 residues. CDR3: CASSPGTSGRSRNTGELFF. CDR3 DNA sequence: TGTGCCAGCAGCCCAGGGACTAGCGGGAGATCTCGGAACACCGGGGAGCTGTTTTTT.

This rearrangement joins TRBV27 to TRBJ2-2; D is uncertain. The length of the CDR3 is 14 residues. Trimming pared 1 base from V and 3 bases from J, leaving 6 bases between. Germline-derived CDR1 and CDR2 are MNHEY and SMNVEV (reference sequence). CDR3 loop: CASSLFLDTGELFF. The CDR3 DNA reads TGTGCCAGCAGTTTATTTCTGGACACCGGGGAGCTGTTTTTT.

The chain couples TRBV4-1 to TRBJ1-6; D gene uncertain. Germline CDR1 MGHRA, CDR2 YSYEKL. This CDR3 spans 13 amino acids. The V and J ends lost 3 bases and 7 bases respectively, with 7 bases between them. CDR3 in DNA: TGCGCCAGCAGCCAGAGCGGCAATTCACCCCTCCACTTT. Protein product: CASSQSGNSPLHF.